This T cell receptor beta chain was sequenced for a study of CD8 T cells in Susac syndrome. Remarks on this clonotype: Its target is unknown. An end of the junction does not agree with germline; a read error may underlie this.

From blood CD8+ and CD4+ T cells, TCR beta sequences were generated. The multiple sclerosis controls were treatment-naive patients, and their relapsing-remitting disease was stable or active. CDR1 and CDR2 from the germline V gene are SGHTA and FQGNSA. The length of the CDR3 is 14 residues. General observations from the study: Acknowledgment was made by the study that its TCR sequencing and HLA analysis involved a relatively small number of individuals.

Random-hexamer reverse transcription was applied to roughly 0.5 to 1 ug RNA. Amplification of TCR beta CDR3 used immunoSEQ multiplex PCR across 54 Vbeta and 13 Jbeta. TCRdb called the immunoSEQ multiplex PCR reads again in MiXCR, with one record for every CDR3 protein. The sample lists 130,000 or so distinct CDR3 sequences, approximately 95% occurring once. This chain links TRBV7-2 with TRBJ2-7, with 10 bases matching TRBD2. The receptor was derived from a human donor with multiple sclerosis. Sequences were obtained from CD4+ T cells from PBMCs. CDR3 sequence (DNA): TGTGCCAGCAGCCGACTAGCGGGCTCCCACGAGCAGTACTTC. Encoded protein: CASSRLAGSHEQYF.